A selection of T cell receptor beta chains follows, all from one sample in a study of cytomegalovirus exposure and HLA in healthy donors. Repertoires were generated with immunoSEQ multiplex PCR, while TCRdb's copy carries only in-frame clones and drops some. Here the sample spans 100,000 to 150,000 clones, 77% being singletons. The sample was PBMCs. The origin of the receptors is a woman in her sixties in good health and CMV-seronegative. Each CDR3 is given with its conserved first and last residue.

J,V,CDR3
TRBJ2-7,TRBV6-1,CASSEVPATTYEQYF
TRBJ2-1,TRBV14,CASSQDLGQLNNEQFF
-,TRBV4-1,CASSQDWTSGSYEQYF
TRBJ2-1,TRBV5-1,CASSLAQGRNEQFF
TRBJ2-1,TRBV5-8,CASPRDYTLPSSYNEQFF
TRBJ1-5,TRBV18,CASSPFRGDQPQHF
TRBJ2-2,TRBV5-1,CASSLASMNTGELFF
TRBJ2-5,TRBV28,CASSSRTRMGQYF
TRBJ2-2,TRBV2,CASSVGLANTGELFF
TRBJ2-5,TRBV11-3,CASSFENQETQYF
TRBJ1-5,TRBV18,CASSPERQQPQHF
TRBJ2-1,TRBV13,CASSKGTSGYNEQFF
TRBJ2-1,TRBV2,CASSEWTSGRDPSYNEQFF
TRBJ1-2,TRBV2,CASSDRGANYGYTF
TRBJ2-1,TRBV28,CASSPQGAGNEQFF
TRBJ1-5,TRBV10-3,CAIRADRDRDQPQHF
TRBJ1-2,TRBV2,CASGIDGGYTF
TRBJ1-5,TRBV7-8,CASSEGGQNHQPQHF
TRBJ1-6,TRBV21-1,CASSKEGGAPLHF
TRBJ2-1,TRBV5-5,CASSPGTSGGMGEQFF
TRBJ1-1,TRBV5-1,CASSSQGHTEAFF
TRBJ2-6,TRBV6-1,CASSEALLQGFSSGANVLTF
TRBJ1-5,TRBV18,CASSRGVGEPQHF
TRBJ2-7,TRBV29-1,CSAPNVLTGSSYEQYF
TRBJ1-1,TRBV27,CAVQQGFGTEAFF
TRBJ1-2,TRBV30,CALEDSKGYGYTF
TRBJ2-7,TRBV18,CASSPKGQGAYEQYF
TRBJ1-3,TRBV7-9,CASSSLLGNTIYF
TRBJ2-1,TRBV27,CASSSGGGPQQFF
TRBJ1-1,TRBV18,CASSGDMNTEAFF
TRBJ1-2,TRBV19,CASSIEPVSNYGYTF
TRBJ2-7,TRBV6-5,CASISAGSYEQYF
TRBJ2-1,TRBV11-2,CASSSLGRTSGIYNEQFF
TRBJ2-2,TRBV10-3,CAMNTGITPGELFF
TRBJ2-1,TRBV28,CASSLPGKGNNEQFF
TRBJ1-3,TRBV5-5,CASSLFGGIGNTIYF
TRBJ1-4,TRBV5-1,CASSKGGQGAEKLFF